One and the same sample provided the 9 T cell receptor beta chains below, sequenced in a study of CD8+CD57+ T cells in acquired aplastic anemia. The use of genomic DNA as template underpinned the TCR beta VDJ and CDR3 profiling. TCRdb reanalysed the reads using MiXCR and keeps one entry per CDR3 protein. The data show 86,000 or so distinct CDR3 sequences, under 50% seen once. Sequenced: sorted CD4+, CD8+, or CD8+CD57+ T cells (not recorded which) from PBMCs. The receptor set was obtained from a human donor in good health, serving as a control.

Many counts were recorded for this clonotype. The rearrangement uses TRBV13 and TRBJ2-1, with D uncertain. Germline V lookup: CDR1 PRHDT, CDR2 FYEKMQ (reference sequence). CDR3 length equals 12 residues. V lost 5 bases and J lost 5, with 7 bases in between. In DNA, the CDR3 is TGTGCCAGCAGCAACCGGGACAATGAGCAGTTCTTC. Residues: CASSNRDNEQFF.

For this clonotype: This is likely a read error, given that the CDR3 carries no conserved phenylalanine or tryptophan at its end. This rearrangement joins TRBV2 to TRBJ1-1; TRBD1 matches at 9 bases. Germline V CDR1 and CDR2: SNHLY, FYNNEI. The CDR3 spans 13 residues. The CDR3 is CGWTGDRNTEAFL. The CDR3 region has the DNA TGTGGTTGGACAGGGGATCGCAACACTGAAGCTTTCCTC.

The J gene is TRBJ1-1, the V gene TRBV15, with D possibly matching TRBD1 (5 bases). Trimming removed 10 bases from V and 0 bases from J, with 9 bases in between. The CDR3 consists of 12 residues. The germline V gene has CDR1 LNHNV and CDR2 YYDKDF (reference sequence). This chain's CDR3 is CAIGGLNTEAFF. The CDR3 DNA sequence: TGTGCCATCGGGGGGTTGAACACTGAAGCTTTCTTT.

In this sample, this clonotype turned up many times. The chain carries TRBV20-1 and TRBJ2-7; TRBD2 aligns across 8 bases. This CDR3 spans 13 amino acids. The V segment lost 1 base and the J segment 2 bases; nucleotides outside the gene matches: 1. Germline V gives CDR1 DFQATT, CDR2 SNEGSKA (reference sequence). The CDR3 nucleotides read TGCAGTGCTAGAGTTAGCGGGACCTACGAGCAGTACTTC. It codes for CSARVSGTYEQYF.

This chain's CDR3 is CASSEFGKHTEAFF. In DNA form, the CDR3 reads TGTGCCAGCAGTGAATTTGGGAAGCACACTGAAGCTTTCTTT. The J gene is TRBJ1-1, the V gene TRBV25-1, with unresolved D. Germline values: CDR1 MGHDK, CDR2 SYGVNS. This CDR3 region has 14 residues. Between the trimmed V and J ends, which lost 1 base and 3 bases, there was a span of 9 bases.

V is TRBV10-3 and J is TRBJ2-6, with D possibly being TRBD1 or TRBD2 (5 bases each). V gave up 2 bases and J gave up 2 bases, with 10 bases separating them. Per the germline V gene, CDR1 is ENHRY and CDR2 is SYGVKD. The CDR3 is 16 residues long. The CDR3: CAISETGLAGANVLTF. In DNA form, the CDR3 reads TGTGCCATCAGTGAGACGGGGCTCGCTGGGGCCAACGTCCTGACTTTC.

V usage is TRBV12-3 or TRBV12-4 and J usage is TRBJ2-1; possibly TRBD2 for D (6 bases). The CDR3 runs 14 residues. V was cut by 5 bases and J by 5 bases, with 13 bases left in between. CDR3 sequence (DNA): TGTGCCAGCAGTACCTCGGGAGTAAACAATGAGCAGTTCTTC. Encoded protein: CASSTSGVNNEQFF.

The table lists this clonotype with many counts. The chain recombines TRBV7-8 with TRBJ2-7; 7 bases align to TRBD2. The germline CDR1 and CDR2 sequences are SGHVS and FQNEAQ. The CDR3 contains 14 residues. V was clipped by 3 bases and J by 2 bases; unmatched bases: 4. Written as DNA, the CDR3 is TGTGCCAGCAGCTTTGCAGCGGGAACCTACGAGCAGTACTTC. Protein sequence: CASSFAAGTYEQYF.

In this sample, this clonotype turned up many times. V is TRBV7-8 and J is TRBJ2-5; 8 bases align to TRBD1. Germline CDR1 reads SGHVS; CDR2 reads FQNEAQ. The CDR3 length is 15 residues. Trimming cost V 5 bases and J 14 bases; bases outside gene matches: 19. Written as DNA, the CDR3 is TGTGCCAGCAGCGCCAGACCGGGACAGGAGACTGTTATATACTTC. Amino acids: CASSARPGQETVIYF.